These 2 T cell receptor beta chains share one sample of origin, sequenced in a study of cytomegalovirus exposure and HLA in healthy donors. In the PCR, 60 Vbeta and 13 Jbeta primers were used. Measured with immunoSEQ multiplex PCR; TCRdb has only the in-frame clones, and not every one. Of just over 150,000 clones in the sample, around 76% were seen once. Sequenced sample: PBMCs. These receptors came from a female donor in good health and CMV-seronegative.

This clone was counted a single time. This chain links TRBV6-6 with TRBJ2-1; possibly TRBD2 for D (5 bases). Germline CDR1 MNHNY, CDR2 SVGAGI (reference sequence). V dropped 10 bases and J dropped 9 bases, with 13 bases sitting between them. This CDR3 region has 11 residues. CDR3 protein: CATAALREQFF. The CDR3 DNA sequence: TGTGCCACAGCGGCCCTGCGTGAGCAGTTCTTC.

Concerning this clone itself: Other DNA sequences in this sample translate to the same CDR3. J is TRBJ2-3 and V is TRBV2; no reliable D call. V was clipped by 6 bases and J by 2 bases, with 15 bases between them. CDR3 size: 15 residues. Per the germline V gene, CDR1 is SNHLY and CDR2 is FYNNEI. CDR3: CASSEKASLTDTQYF. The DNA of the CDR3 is TGTGCCAGCAGCGAAAAGGCTAGTCTCACAGATACGCAGTATTTT.